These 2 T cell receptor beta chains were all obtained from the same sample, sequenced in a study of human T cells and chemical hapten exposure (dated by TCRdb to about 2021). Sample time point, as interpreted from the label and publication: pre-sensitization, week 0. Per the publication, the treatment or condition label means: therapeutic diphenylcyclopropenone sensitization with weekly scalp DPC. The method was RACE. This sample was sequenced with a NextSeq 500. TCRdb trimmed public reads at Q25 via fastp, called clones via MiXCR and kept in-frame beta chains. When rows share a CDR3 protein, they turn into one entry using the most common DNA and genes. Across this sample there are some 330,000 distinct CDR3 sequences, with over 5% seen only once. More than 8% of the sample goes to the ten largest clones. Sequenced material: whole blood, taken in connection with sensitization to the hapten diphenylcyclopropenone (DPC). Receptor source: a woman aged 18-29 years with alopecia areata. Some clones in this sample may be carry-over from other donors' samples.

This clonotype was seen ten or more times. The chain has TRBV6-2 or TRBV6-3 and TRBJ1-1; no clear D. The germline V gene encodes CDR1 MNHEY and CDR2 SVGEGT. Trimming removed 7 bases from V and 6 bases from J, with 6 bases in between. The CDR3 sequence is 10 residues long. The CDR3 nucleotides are TGTGCCAGCACAGGCGCTGAAGCTTTCTTT. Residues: CASTGAEAFF.

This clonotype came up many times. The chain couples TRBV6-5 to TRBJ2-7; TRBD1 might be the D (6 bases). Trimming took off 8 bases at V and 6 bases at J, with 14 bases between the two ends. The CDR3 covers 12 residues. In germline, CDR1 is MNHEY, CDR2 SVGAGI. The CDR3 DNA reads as TGTGCCAGCCATGGGGTGGGGGCCGAGCAGTACTTC. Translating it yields CASHGVGAEQYF.